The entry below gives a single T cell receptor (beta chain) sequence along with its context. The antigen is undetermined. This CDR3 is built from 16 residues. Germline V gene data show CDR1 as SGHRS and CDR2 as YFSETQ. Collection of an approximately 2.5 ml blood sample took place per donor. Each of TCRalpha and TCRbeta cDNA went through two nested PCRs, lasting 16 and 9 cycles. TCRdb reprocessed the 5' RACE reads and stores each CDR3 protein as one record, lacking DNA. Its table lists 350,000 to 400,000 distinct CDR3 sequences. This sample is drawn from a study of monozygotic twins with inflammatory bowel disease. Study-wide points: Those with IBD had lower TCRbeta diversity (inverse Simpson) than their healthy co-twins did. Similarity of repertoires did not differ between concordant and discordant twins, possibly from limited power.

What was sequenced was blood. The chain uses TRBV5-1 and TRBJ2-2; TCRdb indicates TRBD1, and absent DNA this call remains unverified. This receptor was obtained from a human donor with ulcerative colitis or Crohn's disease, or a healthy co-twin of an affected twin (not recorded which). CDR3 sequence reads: CASSLVVGADSGELFF.